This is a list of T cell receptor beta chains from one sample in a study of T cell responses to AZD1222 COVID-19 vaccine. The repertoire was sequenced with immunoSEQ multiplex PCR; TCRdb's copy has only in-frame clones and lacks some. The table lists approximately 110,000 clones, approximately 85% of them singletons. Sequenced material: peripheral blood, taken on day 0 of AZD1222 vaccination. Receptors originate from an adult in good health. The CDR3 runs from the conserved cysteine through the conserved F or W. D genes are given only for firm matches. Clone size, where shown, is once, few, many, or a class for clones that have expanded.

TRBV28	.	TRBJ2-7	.	CASSPVRRSAYEQYF	TGTGCCAGCTCCCCCGTCAGGCGATCCGCCTACGAGCAGTACTTC
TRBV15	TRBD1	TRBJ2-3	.	CATSRDRGADTQYF	TGTGCCACCAGCCGGGACAGGGGGGCAGATACGCAGTATTTT
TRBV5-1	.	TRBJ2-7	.	CASSLAEGGPTYEQYF	TGCGCCAGCAGCTTGGCCGAGGGGGGCCCTACCTACGAGCAGTACTTC
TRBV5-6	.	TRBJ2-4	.	CASSLDLAKNIQYF	TGTGCCAGCAGCTTGGATCTAGCCAAAAACATTCAGTACTTC
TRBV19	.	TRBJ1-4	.	CASSVSEKLFF	TGTGCCAGTAGTGTATCCGAAAAACTGTTTTTT
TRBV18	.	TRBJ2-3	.	CASSPEDSPGGTQYF	TGTGCCAGCTCACCGGAGGACAGCCCGGGGGGTACGCAGTATTTT
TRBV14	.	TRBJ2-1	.	CASSQQGPRNEQFF	TGTGCCAGCAGCCAACAGGGGCCTCGGAATGAGCAGTTCTTC
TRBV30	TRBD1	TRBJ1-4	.	CAWKVRGIEKLFF	TGTGCCTGGAAGGTCAGGGGGATTGAAAAACTGTTTTTT
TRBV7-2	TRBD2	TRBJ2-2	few	CASSRGGYTGELFF	TGTGCCAGCAGCCGGGGGGGATACACCGGGGAGCTGTTTTTT
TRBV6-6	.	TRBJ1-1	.	CASSPVRGQTANTEAFF	TGTGCCAGCAGTCCGGTCCGGGGACAAACAGCGAACACTGAAGCTTTCTTT
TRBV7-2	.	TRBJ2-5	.	CASSLQETQYF	TGTGCCAGCAGCTTACAAGAGACCCAGTACTTC
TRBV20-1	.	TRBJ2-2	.	CRKENTGELFF	TGCAGGAAGGAAAACACCGGGGAGCTGTTTTTT
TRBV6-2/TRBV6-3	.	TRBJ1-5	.	CASSYSSGAYNQPQHF	TGTGCCAGCAGTTACTCGTCCGGGGCATACAATCAGCCCCAGCATTTT
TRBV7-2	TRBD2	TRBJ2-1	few	CASSFLPSGGRNNEQFF	TGTGCCAGCAGCTTCCTACCTAGCGGGGGCCGAAACAATGAGCAGTTCTTC
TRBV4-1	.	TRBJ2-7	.	CASSQQGGQTGEQYF	TGCGCCAGCAGCCAGCAGGGAGGCCAAACGGGAGAGCAGTACTTC
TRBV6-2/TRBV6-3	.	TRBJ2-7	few	CASSSGQEFYEQYF	TGTGCCAGCAGTTCGGGGCAGGAATTTTACGAGCAGTACTTC
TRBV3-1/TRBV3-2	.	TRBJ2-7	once	CASSQAYRDYEQYF	TGTGCCAGCAGCCAAGCATACAGAGACTACGAGCAGTACTTC